This TCR beta chain was identified during a study of molecular identifiers for immune sequencing clone quantification. TCRdb fed the PCR reads into MiXCR, producing one record per CDR3 protein. Here the sample spans approximately 550,000 distinct CDR3 sequences, over 20% being singletons. Study-level findings and limits: Clones with over 20 RNA copies captured over 97% of effector molecules but under 1% of naive ones.

Concerning this clonotype: Its antigen is as yet unknown. A single base separates this from a much larger clone, so it may be a read error.

This CDR3 contains 13 residues. From germline, CDR1 is SQVTM and CDR2 ANQGSEA. Sequences were obtained from naive CD8+ T cells from blood, with Jurkat cell RNA spiked in. Subset: FACS-sorted CD8+CD4-CCR7+CD45RA+ naive T cells. The TCR sequence derives from a human donor in good health. Some libraries in this study had Jurkat cell RNA spiked in. This chain joins TRBV29-1 and TRBJ2-5; possibly TRBD1 for D (6 bases). The CDR3: CGVEWGLGETQYF. In DNA, the CDR3 is TGCGGCGTTGAGTGGGGGCTGGGAGAGACCCAGTACTTC.